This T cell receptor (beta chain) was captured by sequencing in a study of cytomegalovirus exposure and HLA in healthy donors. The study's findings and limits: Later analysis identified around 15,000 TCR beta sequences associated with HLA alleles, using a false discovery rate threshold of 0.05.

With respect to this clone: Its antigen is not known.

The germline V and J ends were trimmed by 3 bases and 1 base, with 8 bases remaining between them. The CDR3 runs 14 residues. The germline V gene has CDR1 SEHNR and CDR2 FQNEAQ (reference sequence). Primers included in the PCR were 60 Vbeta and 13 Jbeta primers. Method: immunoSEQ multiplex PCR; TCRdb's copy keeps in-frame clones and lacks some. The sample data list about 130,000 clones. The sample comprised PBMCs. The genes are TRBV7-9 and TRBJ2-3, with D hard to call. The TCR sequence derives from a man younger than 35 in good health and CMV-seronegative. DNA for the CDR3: TGTGCCAGCAGCTTCGCGCAGGGCACAGATACGCAGTATTTT. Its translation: CASSFAQGTDTQYF.